These 27 T cell receptor beta chains were sequenced from one sample in a study of blood T cell repertoires in COVID-19. Sequencing was performed with immunoSEQ multiplex PCR; in TCRdb, only in-frame clones are kept and a portion is missing. Counted here are approximately 330,000 clones, roughly 89% occurring once; the ten biggest clones make up roughly a tenth. The source material was PBMCs or T cells enriched from blood (not recorded which). The origin of the receptors is a woman in her thirties who had recovered from COVID-19.

The rearrangement joins TRBV6-5 to TRBJ1-3; the D is unclear. Trimming took 6 bases from V and 2 from J, leaving 8 bases between them. Germline V gene sequence: CDR1 MNHEY, CDR2 SVGAGI. The CDR3 consists of 13 residues. CDR3 DNA: TGTGCCAGCAGGACGGGGACTGGAAACACCATATATTTT. Protein product: CASRTGTGNTIYF.

The rearrangement links TRBV27 to TRBJ1-2; TRBD1 is a possible D gene (5 bases). Trimming removed 1 base from V and 6 bases from J, with 12 bases in between. The germline V gene encodes CDR1 MNHEY and CDR2 SMNVEV (reference sequence). This CDR3 region has 14 residues. CDR3 sequence: CASSLYVGANGYTF. Here the CDR3 DNA reads TGTGCCAGCAGTTTATACGTAGGGGCCAATGGCTACACCTTC.

The chain couples TRBV18 to TRBJ2-2; 7 bases agree with TRBD1. V lost 2 bases and J lost 4; bases outside the gene matches: 1. CDR3 length: 14 residues. Germline lookup yields CDR1 KGHSH and CDR2 LQKENI. CDR3 region: CASSPTGVTGELFF. CDR3 DNA sequence: TGTGCCAGCTCACCAACAGGGGTCACCGGGGAGCTGTTTTTT.

The CDR3 region has the DNA TGTGCCAGCTCATCAACCGGGACAGGGGTTGGCTACACCTTC. As protein: CASSSTGTGVGYTF. The chain recombines TRBV18 with TRBJ1-2; 10 bases align to TRBD1. Germline V CDR1 and CDR2: KGHSH, LQKENI. Trimming took 5 bases from V and 7 from J; bases not matched to a gene: 7. The CDR3 loop spans 14 amino acids. Using reference TRBV18 and TRBJ1-2 for the parts outside the CDR3, the full variable domain is NAGVMQNPRHLVRRRGQEARLRCSPMKGHSHVYWYRQLPEEGLKFMVYLQKENIIDESGMPKERFSAEFPKEGPSILRIQQVVRGDSAAYFCASSSTGTGVGYTFGSGTRLTVV.

This clone was recorded only once. The rearrangement joins TRBV7-6 to TRBJ2-3; the D gene is possibly TRBD2 (5 bases). The CDR3 covers 15 residues. Germline CDR1 is SGHVS and CDR2 is FNYEAQ. The ends were cut back, 5 bases at V and 4 bases at J, with 16 bases in the middle. This chain's CDR3 is CASSQTAGSPDTQYF. CDR3 sequence (DNA): TGTGCCAGCAGCCAGACGGCGGGTTCACCAGATACGCAGTATTTT. The full variable domain, with the rest looked up from reference TRBV7-6 and TRBJ2-3, is GAGVSQSPRYKVTKRGQDVALRCDPISGHVSLYWYRQALGQGPEFLTYFNYEAQQDKSGLPNDRFSAERPEGSISTLTIQRTEQRDSAMYRCASSQTAGSPDTQYFGPGTRLTVL.

This clone was found once. The V call is TRBV15, the J call TRBJ1-6, with TRBD1 identical over 7 bases. With V trimmed by 5 bases and J by 4 bases, 14 bases remained unmatched. Per germline, CDR1 LNHNV and CDR2 YYDKDF (reference sequence). CDR3 size: 18 residues. CDR3 coding DNA: TGTGCCACCAGCCAAATCTGGACAGGCGCCTTTTATAATTCACCCCTCCACTTT. Translating gives CATSQIWTGAFYNSPLHF. Using reference TRBV15 and TRBJ1-6 for the parts outside the CDR3, the full variable domain is DAMVIQNPRYQVTQFGKPVTLSCSQTLNHNVMYWYQQKSSQAPKLLFHYYDKDFNNEADTPDNFQSRRPNTSFCFLDIRSPGLGDTAMYLCATSQIWTGAFYNSPLHFGNGTRLTVT.

The chain links TRBV7-2 to TRBJ2-1; D call uncertain. The CDR3 contains 15 residues. V lost 0 bases and J lost 5, with 11 bases in between. The germline V gene has CDR1 SGHTA and CDR2 FQGNSA. CDR3: CASSLASVANNEQFF. The DNA of the CDR3 is TGTGCCAGCAGCTTAGCTTCGGTAGCAAACAATGAGCAGTTCTTC.

The gene calls are TRBV12-2 and TRBJ2-2; TRBD1 is taken as the D call from the table, unchecked against the DNA. TRBV12-2 is assigned pseudogene status. This CDR3 has 13 amino acids. CDR3 coding DNA: TGTGCAAGTCGGTCAGGGGACACCGGGGAGCTGTTTTTT. This sequence encodes CASRSGDTGELFF.

The chain links TRBV6-5 to TRBJ2-3; tentatively, D is TRBD2 (5 bases). V was clipped by 4 bases and J by 4 bases, with 18 bases between them. The germline CDR1 and CDR2 sequences are MNHEY and SVGAGI. This CDR3 is built from 16 residues. The CDR3, as DNA: TGTGCCAGCAGTTCCCCCCGGGGAACATATCCAGATACGCAGTATTTT. Residues: CASSSPRGTYPDTQYF.

The chain combines TRBV11-2 with TRBJ1-1; tentatively, D is TRBD1 (6 bases). This CDR3 contains 14 residues. V was shortened by 4 bases and J by 1 base, with 10 bases between the two germline ends. CDR1 SGHAT and CDR2 FQNNGV come from the germline V gene. In nucleotides, the CDR3 is TGTGCCAGCAGCTGGGGGACACGGAACACTGAAGCTTTCTTT. This gives the protein CASSWGTRNTEAFF. Drawing the rest from reference TRBV11-2 and TRBJ1-1, the complete variable domain is EAGVAQSPRYKIIEKRQSVAFWCNPISGHATLYWYQQILGQGPKLLIQFQNNGVVDDSQLPKDRFSAERLKGVDSTLKIQPAKLEDSAVYLCASSWGTRNTEAFFGQGTRLTVV.

Only one count was recorded for this clone. J is TRBJ1-4 and V is TRBV6-2 or TRBV6-3; tentatively, D is TRBD1 (6 bases). The germline CDR1 and CDR2 sequences are MNHEY and SVGEGT. The V and J ends lost 2 bases and 7 bases respectively, with 14 bases between them. The CDR3 runs 15 residues. The CDR3 nucleotides read TGTGCCAGCAGTTACCGCAGGGGATTAGGTGAAAAACTGTTTTTT. This translates into CASSYRRGLGEKLFF.

V and J are TRBV28 and TRBJ2-3, with 10 bases that match TRBD2. V gave up 4 bases and J gave up 3 bases; unmatched junction bases: 7. CDR1 is MDHEN, CDR2 SYDVKM, per germline. CDR3 length equals 16 residues. In DNA form, the CDR3 reads TGTGCCAGCAGTTCCCGGACTAGCGGCGGGACAGATACGCAGTATTTT. Its protein is CASSSRTSGGTDTQYF.

The chain joins TRBV6-5 to TRBJ1-1, with 9 bases identical to TRBD1. CDR3 length: 13 amino acids. After removal of 6 bases from V and 4 bases from J, the junction contained 3 bases not matched to a gene. CDR1 and CDR2 (germline): MNHEY, SVGAGI. The CDR3 DNA reads TGTGCCAGCAGGGAGACAGGGGGCACTGAAGCTTTCTTT. Its translation: CASRETGGTEAFF.

V is TRBV5-8 and J is TRBJ1-5; D gene unclear. The CDR3 is made up of 15 amino acids. V was clipped by 0 bases and J by 7 bases, with 14 bases between them. Germline V gene sequence: CDR1 SGHTS, CDR2 YDEGEE. Here the CDR3 DNA reads TGTGCCAGCAGCTTGGGGCCGGGTCCTGACCAGCCCCAGCATTTT. Protein: CASSLGPGPDQPQHF.

The chain uses TRBV15 and TRBJ1-1, with D possibly being TRBD1 (5 bases). Germline values: CDR1 LNHNV, CDR2 YYDKDF (reference sequence). Trimming removed 0 bases at V and 4 bases at J, with 18 bases between. The CDR3 extends over 17 amino acids. The CDR3 loop is CATSRDRGARWVTEAFF. For the CDR3, the DNA is TGTGCCACCAGCAGAGATCGCGGGGCAAGGTGGGTCACTGAAGCTTTCTTT.

This rearrangement joins TRBV18 to TRBJ2-1, with TRBD2 matching 10 bases. Unmatched junction bases numbered 11, after V lost 6 bases and J lost 9 bases. Germline CDR1 reads KGHSH; CDR2 reads LQKENI. The CDR3 has 15 residues. CDR3 residues: CASSRPSGSDVEQFF. In DNA, the CDR3 is TGTGCCAGCTCCCGACCTAGCGGGAGCGACGTTGAGCAGTTCTTC. Combining the CDR3 with reference TRBV18 and TRBJ2-1 gives the whole variable domain NAGVMQNPRHLVRRRGQEARLRCSPMKGHSHVYWYRQLPEEGLKFMVYLQKENIIDESGMPKERFSAEFPKEGPSILRIQQVVRGDSAAYFCASSRPSGSDVEQFFGPGTRLTVL.

The chain has TRBV7-9 and TRBJ2-7; TRBD1 is a possible D gene (7 bases). Germline V gives CDR1 SEHNR, CDR2 FQNEAQ (reference sequence). This CDR3 is built from 19 residues. Trimming removed 5 bases from V and 3 bases from J, with 29 bases in between. CDR3 sequence (DNA): TGTGCCAGCAGCCCCTACGGTGCCCTTAGCGCAGGGGGACTCTACGAGCAGTACTTC. Translation: CASSPYGALSAGGLYEQYF.

The chain has TRBV3-1 (or the pseudogene TRBV3-2) and TRBJ1-5; no definite D call. CDR3 length equals 15 residues. Germline V gene sequence: CDR1 LGHDT, CDR2 YNNKEL (reference sequence). The V end lost 1 base, the J end lost 6 bases, and 13 bases lay between the germline ends. As DNA, the CDR3 is TGTGCCAGCAGCCAAGGGCTGGACTGGGGTCAGCCCCAGCATTTT. Residues: CASSQGLDWGQPQHF.

The count of this clone is one. The chain joins TRBV4-1 to TRBJ2-7; the D gene is possibly TRBD1 (5 bases). The germline V gene has CDR1 MGHRA and CDR2 YSYEKL. V was trimmed by 0 bases and J by 5 bases, leaving 8 bases between them. The CDR3 covers 13 residues. The chain's CDR3 is CASSQEYRNEQYF. CDR3 nucleotides: TGCGCCAGCAGCCAAGAATACAGGAACGAGCAGTACTTC.

The chain employs TRBV19 and TRBJ2-1; 8 bases are shared with TRBD2. The CDR3 totals 16 residues. The V and J ends lost 0 bases and 2 bases, in that order; junction bases with no gene match: 3. The germline V gene encodes CDR1 LNHDA and CDR2 SQIVND (reference sequence). The CDR3 coding sequence is TGTGCCAGTAGTATAGATTGGCGGGAGGCCTACAATGAGCAGTTCTTC. Amino acids: CASSIDWREAYNEQFF.

The chain links TRBV2 to TRBJ1-1; a weak D match, TRBD1 (6 bases). The germline CDR1 and CDR2 sequences are SNHLY and FYNNEI. V lost 7 bases and J lost 4, with 16 bases in between. The CDR3 covers 14 residues. CDR3 region: CASKMRGLVTEAFF. The CDR3 nucleotides are TGTGCCAGCAAGATGAGGGGGTTGGTCACTGAAGCTTTCTTT.

This rearrangement joins TRBV20-1 to TRBJ1-5; D gene uncertain. Germline V gene data show CDR1 as DFQATT and CDR2 as SNEGSKA (reference sequence). V was trimmed by 3 bases and J by 0 bases, leaving 9 bases between them. The CDR3 runs to 14 residues. Here the CDR3 DNA reads TGCAGTGCTAGTCAGGTTAATAGCAATCAGCCCCAGCATTTT. Protein product: CSASQVNSNQPQHF.

The chain carries TRBV3-1 (or the pseudogene TRBV3-2) and TRBJ2-5, with D perhaps TRBD2 (5 bases). Germline V lookup: CDR1 LGHDT, CDR2 YNNKEL (reference sequence). Trimming removed 0 bases from V and 4 bases from J, with 18 bases in between. CDR3 size: 17 residues. CDR3 nucleotides: TGTGCCAGCAGCCAAGATAGAGGGAACATAGTACGAGAGACCCAGTACTTC. Its translation is CASSQDRGNIVRETQYF.

Here the CDR3 DNA reads TGTGCCAGCAGTGGTTACCGGGACAGCCCCTACGAGCAGTACTTC. It is translated as CASSGYRDSPYEQYF. The V and J genes are TRBV2 and TRBJ2-7; 7 bases match TRBD1. CDR3 length: 15 residues. Trimming cost V 4 bases and J 2 bases; bases outside gene matches: 8. The germline V gene has CDR1 SNHLY and CDR2 FYNNEI.

The V gene is TRBV19, the J gene TRBJ2-5; 8 nucleotides agree with TRBD1. V lost 8 bases, J lost 1 base, and 3 bases stayed unmatched. This CDR3 comprises 13 residues. Looked up from germline, CDR1 is LNHDA and CDR2 is SQIVND (reference sequence). The CDR3 reads CASGQGFQETQYF. CDR3 in DNA: TGTGCCAGTGGACAGGGCTTCCAAGAGACCCAGTACTTC.

The table lists this clone with a few counts. This rearrangement joins TRBV7-9 to TRBJ1-2; D is perhaps TRBD1 (6 bases). This CDR3 is built from 13 residues. The V end lost 5 bases, the J end lost 7 bases, and 14 bases lay between the germline ends. CDR1 and CDR2 (germline): SEHNR, FQNEAQ (reference sequence). The CDR3 reads CASSGRDIFGYTF. The CDR3 DNA follows: TGTGCCAGCAGCGGACGGGACATCTTTGGCTACACCTTC.

The chain is built from TRBV24-1 and TRBJ1-5; TRBD1 agrees at 7 bases. Looked up from germline, CDR1 is KGHDR and CDR2 is SFDVKD. Germline trimming cut 9 bases from V and 3 bases from J; bases unmatched to any gene: 1. The CDR3 sequence is 12 residues long. CDR3 in DNA: TGTGCCACCCAGGGGGACAATCAGCCCCAGCATTTT. Protein: CATQGDNQPQHF.